Each of the 22 T cell receptor beta chains below was sequenced from the same sample in a study of blood T cell repertoires in COVID-19. Measured with immunoSEQ multiplex PCR; TCRdb has only the in-frame clones, and not every one. The sample has 150,000 to 200,000 clones, approximately 80% seen once. What was sequenced was PBMCs or T cells enriched from blood (not recorded which). These receptor sequences come from an older woman who had recovered from COVID-19.

The V gene is TRBV12-3 or TRBV12-4, the J gene TRBJ2-3; TRBD2 might be the D (5 bases). This CDR3 has 12 amino acids. Trimming shortened V by 10 bases and J by 2 bases, and 10 bases separated the two germline ends. CDR3 residues: CATSRVTDTQYF. CDR3 bases: TGTGCCACTTCGAGGGTCACAGATACGCAGTATTTT.

V usage is TRBV2 and J usage is TRBJ2-1, with TRBD1 identical over 8 bases. This CDR3 comprises 14 residues. Germline CDR1 SNHLY, CDR2 FYNNEI. With V trimmed by 7 bases and J by 5 bases, 7 bases remained unmatched. CDR3 DNA: TGTGCCAGCAAGGGACAGGCCTTTGACAATGAGCAGTTCTTC. Protein: CASKGQAFDNEQFF.

About this clone itself: The sample carries other DNA sequences with the same CDR3. V is TRBV3-1 (or the pseudogene TRBV3-2) and J is TRBJ1-2, with 8 bases aligning to TRBD1. Germline lookup yields CDR1 LGHDT and CDR2 YNNKEL (reference sequence). This CDR3 is 14 amino acids long. The ends lost 1 base at V and 7 bases at J; junction bases unmatched: 5. The CDR3 region has the DNA TGTGCCAGCAGCCAAGGGCAGGGGGCTGGTGGCTACACCTTC. Residues: CASSQGQGAGGYTF.

This chain joins TRBV29-1 and TRBJ2-3; 8 bases are shared with TRBD2. CDR3 length equals 15 residues. Germline V gene lookup returns CDR1 SQVTM and CDR2 ANQGSEA. V lost 4 bases to trimming and J lost 1 base; unmatched junction nucleotides: 7. The CDR3 here is CSVVGGLEGTDTQYF. Here the CDR3 DNA reads TGCAGCGTTGTGGGGGGACTAGAAGGCACAGATACGCAGTATTTT.

The chain has TRBV5-1 and TRBJ2-7; 8 bases fit TRBD2. Germline V CDR1 and CDR2: SGHRS, YFSETQ. The junction had 2 bases not matched to a gene; V was cut back by 0 bases and J by 3 bases. The CDR3 consists of 14 residues. The CDR3 sequence is CASSLGGRFYEQYF. For the CDR3, the DNA is TGCGCCAGCAGCTTGGGCGGGAGGTTCTACGAGCAGTACTTC.

This rearrangement joins TRBV2 to TRBJ1-5, with TRBD1 identical over 7 bases. J was trimmed by 2 bases and V by 8 bases; bases with no gene match: 3. Germline V lookup: CDR1 SNHLY, CDR2 FYNNEI. This CDR3 region has 13 residues. The CDR3 reads CASGGTGNQPQHF. The CDR3 DNA sequence: TGTGCCAGCGGCGGGACAGGCAATCAGCCCCAGCATTTT. The whole variable domain, remainder taken from reference TRBV2 and TRBJ1-5, is EPEVTQTPSHQVTQMGQEVILRCVPISNHLYFYWYRQILGQKVEFLVSFYNNEISEKSEIFDDQFSVERPDGSNFTLKIRSTKLEDSAMYFCASGGTGNQPQHFGDGTRLSIL.

J is TRBJ1-2 and V is TRBV7-2; 8 bases are a match to TRBD1. The germline gives CDR1 SGHTA, CDR2 FQGNSA. The CDR3 has 14 amino acids. V shed 5 bases, J shed 8 bases, and the junction held 10 bases outside the gene matches. CDR3 sequence reads: CASSQSGGRYGYTF. The DNA of the CDR3 is TGTGCCAGCAGCCAGTCAGGGGGCCGATACGGCTACACCTTC.

This chain links TRBV19 with TRBJ2-7; tentatively, D is TRBD1 (6 bases). Germline V CDR1 and CDR2: LNHDA, SQIVND (reference sequence). Trimming stripped 0 bases from V and 2 bases from J, with 11 bases between. This CDR3 has 15 residues. The CDR3 coding sequence is TGTGCCAGTAGTATAGATCTGGACAGTCCCTACGAGCAGTACTTC. Its protein product is CASSIDLDSPYEQYF. Complete variable domain (other parts from reference TRBV19 and TRBJ2-7): DGGITQSPKYLFRKEGQNVTLSCEQNLNHDAMYWYRQDPGQGLRLIYYSQIVNDFQKGDIAEGYSVSREKKESFPLTVTSAQKNPTAFYLCASSIDLDSPYEQYFGPGTRLTVT.

The rearrangement joins TRBV5-1 to TRBJ1-2, with 9 bases identical to TRBD1. The CDR3 length is 14 residues. V lost 5 bases and J lost 6; bases outside the gene matches: 8. The germline V gene has CDR1 SGHRS and CDR2 YFSETQ. This CDR3 reads CASRPGTGFDGYTF. As DNA, the CDR3 is TGCGCCAGCAGGCCCGGGACAGGGTTTGATGGCTACACCTTC.

This sequence joins TRBV7-8 and TRBJ2-7; TRBD2 agrees at 11 bases. Trimming removed 0 bases from V and 6 bases from J; junction bases left unmatched: 10. The CDR3 is 17 residues long. Germline V lookup: CDR1 SGHVS, CDR2 FQNEAQ. CDR3 region: CASSLARALAGVGEQYF. The DNA for the CDR3 is TGTGCCAGCAGCTTAGCGCGGGCACTAGCGGGAGTAGGCGAGCAGTACTTC.

The V call is TRBV7-8, the J call TRBJ2-7; TRBD2 agrees at 11 bases. Trimming at V came to 5 bases and at J to 12 bases, leaving 12 bases not matched to a gene. In germline, CDR1 is SGHVS, CDR2 FQNEAQ. The CDR3 sequence is 14 residues long. The CDR3 sequence is CASSPLTTSGGRYF. The CDR3 DNA follows: TGTGCCAGCAGCCCCTTAACAACTAGCGGGGGTCGGTACTTC.

This chain connects TRBV5-1 to TRBJ1-1, with TRBD1 matching 8 bases. Per germline, CDR1 SGHRS and CDR2 YFSETQ. The CDR3 is 14 residues long. The V gene end was trimmed by 4 bases and the J gene end by 5 bases; junction bases not matched to a gene: 7. CDR3 in amino acids: CASSLRGPGTEAFF. CDR3 nucleotide sequence: TGCGCCAGCAGCCTCAGGGGGCCTGGGACTGAAGCTTTCTTT.

The chain combines TRBV20-1 with TRBJ1-5; no clear D gene. This CDR3 contains 12 residues. The germline V and J ends were trimmed by 3 bases and 4 bases, with 7 bases remaining between them. Germline lookup yields CDR1 DFQATT and CDR2 SNEGSKA (reference sequence). The CDR3 reads CSASQANQPQHF. The CDR3, as DNA: TGCAGTGCTAGTCAGGCGAATCAGCCCCAGCATTTT.

The chain couples TRBV6-5 to TRBJ2-7; unclear D gene. The germline CDR1 and CDR2 sequences are MNHEY and SVGAGI. Trimming stripped 2 bases from V and 0 bases from J, with 5 bases between. CDR3 length: 13 amino acids. The CDR3 DNA sequence: TGTGCCAGCAGTTACGAGAGCTCCTACGAGCAGTACTTC. As protein: CASSYESSYEQYF.

This sequence joins TRBV4-1 and TRBJ2-1, with 7 bases aligning to TRBD2. Per the germline V gene, CDR1 is MGHRA and CDR2 is YSYEKL. CDR3 length equals 14 residues. With V trimmed by 0 bases and J by 10 bases, 6 bases remained unmatched. The CDR3 loop is CASSQDENGREQFF. Here the CDR3 DNA reads TGCGCCAGCAGCCAAGATGAGAACGGGAGGGAGCAGTTCTTC.

This chain joins TRBV20-1 and TRBJ2-5; D is ambiguous. CDR1 and CDR2 (germline): DFQATT, SNEGSKA (reference sequence). The CDR3 contains 11 residues. The V gene lost 3 bases and the J gene lost 5 bases, with 7 bases spanning the gap. The CDR3 DNA sequence: TGCAGTGCTAGGTTAAGCGAGACCCAGTACTTC. Amino acid sequence: CSARLSETQYF.

V and J are TRBV30 and TRBJ1-4; D possibly corresponds to TRBD1 (6 bases). The CDR3 runs 14 residues. The V and J ends lost 4 bases and 3 bases respectively, with 12 bases between them. The V gene's germline CDR1 is GTSNPN and CDR2 SVGIG (reference sequence). This CDR3 is CAWTSGQPNEKLFF. CDR3 bases: TGTGCCTGGACTTCGGGACAACCTAATGAAAAACTGTTTTTT.

The chain couples TRBV3-1 (or the pseudogene TRBV3-2) to TRBJ1-4; D remains ambiguous. From germline, CDR1 is LGHDT and CDR2 YNNKEL (reference sequence). Trimming pared 0 bases from V and 1 base from J, leaving 6 bases between. The CDR3 consists of 15 residues. The CDR3 region has the DNA TGTGCCAGCAGCCAAGAGGCTGAAACTAATGAAAAACTGTTTTTT. Translating it yields CASSQEAETNEKLFF.

The chain has TRBV19 and TRBJ1-5; TRBD1 might be the D (5 bases). CDR1 and CDR2 (germline): LNHDA, SQIVND (reference sequence). Trimming stripped 3 bases from V and 5 bases from J, with 14 bases between. This CDR3 has 15 amino acids. The chain's CDR3 is CASSMGSGLDQPQHF. The CDR3 region has the DNA TGTGCCAGTAGTATGGGGTCAGGGCTTGATCAGCCCCAGCATTTT.

This rearrangement joins TRBV12-1 to TRBJ2-5; TRBD2, the table's D call, was not compared with the DNA. TRBV12-1 is labeled a pseudogene. This CDR3 contains 16 residues. The CDR3 spells CASSSQGGGYQETQYF. The CDR3 coding sequence is TGTGCCAGCAGCTCCCAGGGTGGGGGGTACCAAGAGACCCAGTACTTC.

The chain combines TRBV10-3 with TRBJ1-2; 8 bases fit TRBD1. CDR3 length equals 14 residues. V shed 2 bases, J shed 7 bases, and the junction held 6 bases outside the gene matches. Per germline, CDR1 ENHRY and CDR2 SYGVKD. The CDR3 nucleotides are TGTGCCATCAGTGAGCCCCGAGACAGGGGTGGCTACACCTTC. This sequence encodes CAISEPRDRGGYTF.

The rearrangement joins TRBV29-1 to TRBJ1-1; 7 positions agree with TRBD1. Germline V gene data show CDR1 as SQVTM and CDR2 as ANQGSEA. The CDR3 is 11 residues long. V was pared by 7 bases and J by 6 bases, with 5 bases of the junction left unmatched. The CDR3 DNA reads TGCAGCGGGACAGGAGCCGCTGAAGCTTTCTTT. The encoded protein is CSGTGAAEAFF.